This TCR beta chain was recorded in a study of cytomegalovirus exposure and HLA in healthy donors. Study results and caveats: Follow-up analysis seemed to connect common viral pathogens with several of the most significant clusters identified.

The ends lost 0 bases at V and 7 bases at J; junction bases unmatched: 7. The CDR3 is 15 amino acids. Germline CDR1 reads LGHNA; CDR2 reads YSLEER. PCR amplification relied on 60 Vbeta primers (plus 13 Jbeta primers). Some clones are missing from TCRdb's copy, which holds only in-frame ones; the method was immunoSEQ multiplex PCR. The table shows about 110,000 clones, with approximately 79% occurring only once. About this clone itself: Its antigen is still unknown.

The chain combines TRBV4-3 with TRBJ1-2, with 8 positions matching TRBD1. The sequenced sample consisted of PBMCs. The receptor's source is a middle-aged woman in good health and CMV-seropositive. The CDR3 reads CASSQEDRGLSGYTF. CDR3 DNA sequence: TGCGCCAGCAGCCAAGAAGACAGGGGACTTTCTGGCTACACCTTC.